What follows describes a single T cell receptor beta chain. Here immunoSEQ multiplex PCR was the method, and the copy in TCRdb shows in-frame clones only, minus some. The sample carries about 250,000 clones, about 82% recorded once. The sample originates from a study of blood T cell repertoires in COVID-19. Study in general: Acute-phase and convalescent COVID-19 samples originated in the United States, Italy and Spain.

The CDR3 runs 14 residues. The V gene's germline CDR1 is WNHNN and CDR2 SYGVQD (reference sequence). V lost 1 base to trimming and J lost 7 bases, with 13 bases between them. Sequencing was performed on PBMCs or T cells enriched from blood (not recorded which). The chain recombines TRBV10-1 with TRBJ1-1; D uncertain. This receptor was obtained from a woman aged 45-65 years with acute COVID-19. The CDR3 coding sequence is TGCGCCAGCAGTGAGTTCGAGGGCCGGAGTGAAGCTTTCTTT. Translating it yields CASSEFEGRSEAFF.